These 8 T cell receptor beta chains originate from one sample sequenced in a study of CD8 T cells in ankylosing spondylitis. TCRdb reprocessed the 5' RACE reads with MiXCR, giving one entry per CDR3 protein. Of approximately 31,000 distinct CDR3 sequences in the sample, under 40% were seen once. Input material: synovial fluid, either unsorted or a sorted T cell fraction (not recorded which). These receptors all stem from a male donor with ankylosing spondylitis.

The rearrangement joins TRBV10-3 to TRBJ2-1, with TRBD2 identical over 9 bases. This CDR3 comprises 15 residues. Germline values: CDR1 ENHRY, CDR2 SYGVKD. The V segment lost 10 bases and the J segment 1 base; nucleotides outside the gene matches: 8. CDR3 DNA: TGTGCCAGCCGGCGGGGGGGAAGGTCCTACAATGAGCAGTTCTTC. Protein: CASRRGGRSYNEQFF.

As to this clonotype: A junction boundary mismatches the germline segment, possibly from a read error. The chain recombines TRBV24-1 with TRBJ2-4; 11 positions agree with TRBD1. This CDR3 region has 9 residues. CDR1 and CDR2 (germline): KGHDR, SFDVKD. The CDR3 DNA reads as TGTGCCACCGGGACAGGGGGGGACTTC. Translating it yields CATGTGGDF.

CDR3 in DNA: TGTGCCAGCAGCAAGGGACTAGCGGGAGTTGCATACACCGGGGAGCTGTTTTTT. This encodes CASSKGLAGVAYTGELFF. The J gene is TRBJ2-2, the V gene TRBV13; 14 bases map to TRBD2. CDR3 length: 18 residues. J was trimmed by 3 bases and V by 5 bases; bases with no gene match: 8. Germline CDR1 is PRHDT and CDR2 is FYEKMQ (reference sequence). Full variable domain (remainder filled in from reference TRBV13 and TRBJ2-2): AAGVIQSPRHLIKEKRETATLKCYPIPRHDTVYWYQQGPGQDPQFLISFYEKMQSDKGSIPDRFSAQQFSDYHSELNMSSLELGDSALYFCASSKGLAGVAYTGELFFGEGSRLTVL.

The rearrangement joins TRBV2 to TRBJ2-1; D possibly corresponds to TRBD2 (6 bases). CDR1 and CDR2 from the germline V gene are SNHLY and FYNNEI. This CDR3 is built from 15 residues. V dropped 9 bases and J dropped 1 base, with 16 bases sitting between them. For the CDR3, the DNA is TGTGCCAGTACTGCGGGTAGCGGTTCCTACAATGAGCAGTTCTTC. Translated: CASTAGSGSYNEQFF.

V is TRBV18 and J is TRBJ1-2, with a weak D call TRBD1 (5 bases). The germline V gene has CDR1 KGHSH and CDR2 LQKENI. V was trimmed by 3 bases and J by 3 bases, leaving 20 bases between them. The CDR3 has 17 residues. For the CDR3, the DNA is TGTGCCAGCTCACCCTTTGGGACTCCCAGGCCAGACTATGGCTACACCTTC. Amino acids: CASSPFGTPRPDYGYTF. Variable domain in full (rest from reference TRBV18 and TRBJ1-2): NAGVMQNPRHLVRRRGQEARLRCSPMKGHSHVYWYRQLPEEGLKFMVYLQKENIIDESGMPKERFSAEFPKEGPSILRIQQVVRGDSAAYFCASSPFGTPRPDYGYTFGSGTRLTVV.

The chain uses TRBV5-6 and TRBJ2-7, with D uncertain. V was pared by 0 bases and J by 4 bases, with 5 bases between. The CDR3 spans 12 residues. Germline V gene sequence: CDR1 SGHDT, CDR2 YYEEEE. CDR3: CASSLGRYEQYF. CDR3 DNA: TGTGCCAGCAGCTTGGGCCGTTACGAGCAGTACTTC. The full variable domain, with the rest looked up from reference TRBV5-6 and TRBJ2-7, is DAGVTQSPTHLIKTRGQQVTLRCSPKSGHDTVSWYQQALGQGPQFIFQYYEEEERQRGNFPDRFSGHQFPNYSSELNVNALLLGDSALYLCASSLGRYEQYFGPGTRLTVT.

This clonotype was observed at least ten times. The chain has TRBV4-1 and TRBJ2-1; no firm D call. The CDR3 totals 14 residues. V was cut by 3 bases and J by 9 bases, with 15 bases left in between. Germline assignment: CDR1 MGHRA and CDR2 YSYEKL. The CDR3 bases are TGCGCCAGCAGCCAGGACCGGGCCCGGATTGAGCAGTTCTTC. Encoded protein: CASSQDRARIEQFF.

This clonotype was detected a few times. The chain carries TRBV5-1 and TRBJ2-3; D is ambiguous. CDR1 SGHRS and CDR2 YFSETQ come from the germline V gene. The V end was cut by 5 bases, the J end by 0 bases, with 13 bases between. CDR3 length: 15 amino acids. The CDR3 here is CASSSRVTSTDTQYF. The CDR3 region has the DNA TGCGCCAGCAGTTCCCGGGTAACTAGCACAGATACGCAGTATTTT. The full variable domain, with the rest looked up from reference TRBV5-1 and TRBJ2-3, is KAGVTQTPRYLIKTRGQQVTLSCSPISGHRSVSWYQQTPGQGLQFLFEYFSETQRNKGNFPGRFSGRQFSNSRSEMNVSTLELGDSALYLCASSSRVTSTDTQYFGPGTRLTVL.